This is a list of T cell receptor beta chains from one sample in a study of identical twins. TCRdb re-called the 5' RACE reads through MiXCR, storing one row per CDR3 protein. The top ten clones hold 8.8% of a sample with under 300,000 distinct CDR3 sequences, 11% to 15% of them seen once. The specimen sequenced was memory (CD45RO+) T cells sorted from blood. Receptor source: a woman younger than 30 in good health. Each CDR3 is given with its conserved first and last residue. A D gene is named only where the DNA matches it firmly. Size tells how often a clone was seen (once, few, many) or the class of an expanded clone, and some rows leave it out.

clone size: .; J gene: TRBJ1-1; V gene: TRBV3-1; D gene: TRBD1; CDR3 protein: CASSQATGTGWSEAFF; CDR3 DNA: TGTGCCAGCAGCCAAGCTACCGGGACAGGGTGGTCTGAAGCTTTCTTT
clone size: .; J gene: TRBJ1-4; V gene: TRBV20-1; D gene: TRBD1; CDR3 protein: CSALRQGEEKLFF; CDR3 DNA: TGCAGTGCTCTAAGACAGGGGGAAGAAAAACTGTTTTTT
clone size: few; J gene: TRBJ2-1; V gene: TRBV25-1; D gene: .; CDR3 protein: CASSARLGSYNEQFF; CDR3 DNA: TGTGCCAGCAGTGCCCGACTAGGCTCCTACAATGAGCAGTTCTTC
clone size: few; J gene: TRBJ1-1; V gene: TRBV20-1; D gene: .; CDR3 protein: CSASLAGVVSFF; CDR3 DNA: TGCAGTGCTAGCTTGGCAGGGGTGGTATCTTTCTTT
clone size: .; J gene: TRBJ1-1; V gene: TRBV14; D gene: .; CDR3 protein: CASSQLRENTEAFF; CDR3 DNA: TGTGCCAGCAGCCAACTCCGGGAGAACACTGAAGCTTTCTTT
clone size: .; J gene: TRBJ2-1; V gene: TRBV4-1; D gene: .; CDR3 protein: CASSQVLSSNEQFF; CDR3 DNA: TGCGCCAGCAGCCAAGTACTTAGCAGCAATGAGCAGTTCTTC
clone size: few; J gene: TRBJ2-5; V gene: TRBV5-1; D gene: .; CDR3 protein: CASSFRTAIETQYF; CDR3 DNA: TGCGCCAGCAGCTTCAGGACTGCGATCGAGACCCAGTACTTC
clone size: .; J gene: TRBJ2-4; V gene: TRBV11-2; D gene: .; CDR3 protein: CASSPYAGGENIQYF; CDR3 DNA: TGTGCCAGCAGCCCCTACGCGGGCGGGGAAAACATTCAGTACTTC
clone size: many; J gene: TRBJ2-3; V gene: TRBV3-1; D gene: .; CDR3 protein: CASSNRQGSDTQYF; CDR3 DNA: TGTGCCAGCAGTAACCGGCAGGGCTCAGATACGCAGTATTTT
clone size: .; J gene: TRBJ1-1; V gene: TRBV20-1; D gene: .; CDR3 protein: CSAAQGYTEAFF; CDR3 DNA: TGCAGTGCTGCCCAGGGGTACACTGAAGCTTTCTTT
clone size: few; J gene: TRBJ2-5; V gene: TRBV10-2; D gene: TRBD1; CDR3 protein: CASSDSTGGGETQYF; CDR3 DNA: TGCGCCAGCAGTGATTCAACAGGGGGCGGCGAGACCCAGTACTTC
clone size: few; J gene: TRBJ1-1; V gene: TRBV7-9; D gene: .; CDR3 protein: CASSLGIGDTEAFF; CDR3 DNA: TGTGCCAGCAGCTTAGGGATCGGAGACACTGAAGCTTTCTTT
clone size: .; J gene: TRBJ2-1; V gene: TRBV5-5; D gene: TRBD2; CDR3 protein: CASSLFLAGNEQFF; CDR3 DNA: TGTGCCAGCAGCTTGTTCCTAGCGGGGAATGAGCAGTTCTTC
clone size: few; J gene: TRBJ1-1; V gene: TRBV20-1; D gene: .; CDR3 protein: CSARVRDTWNTEAFF; CDR3 DNA: TGCAGTGCTAGAGTTAGGGACACCTGGAACACTGAAGCTTTCTTT
clone size: .; J gene: TRBJ2-6; V gene: TRBV11-1; D gene: .; CDR3 protein: CASSSSGGPPSGANVLTF; CDR3 DNA: TGTGCCAGCAGCTCGTCAGGGGGGCCCCCCTCTGGGGCCAACGTCCTGACTTTC
clone size: many; J gene: TRBJ1-1; V gene: TRBV6-5; D gene: .; CDR3 protein: CASSYGPLNTEAFF; CDR3 DNA: TGTGCCAGCAGTTACGGTCCGCTGAACACTGAAGCTTTCTTT
clone size: .; J gene: TRBJ2-2; V gene: TRBV30; D gene: .; CDR3 protein: CAWSPLTNTGELFF; CDR3 DNA: TGTGCCTGGAGTCCACTGACCAACACCGGGGAGCTGTTTTTT
clone size: few; J gene: TRBJ1-6; V gene: TRBV5-1; D gene: .; CDR3 protein: CASSLGSRNSPLHF; CDR3 DNA: TGCGCCAGCAGCTTGGGGTCGCGTAATTCACCCCTCCACTTT
clone size: few; J gene: TRBJ2-7; V gene: TRBV10-3; D gene: TRBD1; CDR3 protein: CAGGQGSYEQYF; CDR3 DNA: TGTGCCGGTGGACAGGGATCATACGAGCAGTACTTC
clone size: .; J gene: TRBJ2-2; V gene: TRBV21-1; D gene: .; CDR3 protein: CASSNAGIRNTGELFF; CDR3 DNA: TGTGCCAGCAGCAACGCCGGGATCAGGAACACCGGGGAGCTGTTTTTT
clone size: .; J gene: TRBJ2-5; V gene: TRBV19; D gene: .; CDR3 protein: CASSWAFSQETQYF; CDR3 DNA: TGTGCCAGTAGTTGGGCCTTCTCTCAAGAGACCCAGTACTTC
clone size: many; J gene: TRBJ2-5; V gene: TRBV12-3/TRBV12-4; D gene: .; CDR3 protein: CASSFTNQETQYF; CDR3 DNA: TGTGCCAGCAGTTTCACAAACCAAGAGACCCAGTACTTC
clone size: few; J gene: TRBJ1-4; V gene: TRBV6-1; D gene: .; CDR3 protein: CASSDRGRNEKLFF; CDR3 DNA: TGTGCCAGCAGTGACAGGGGTCGAAATGAAAAACTGTTTTTT
clone size: .; J gene: TRBJ1-2; V gene: TRBV6-6; D gene: .; CDR3 protein: CASTTRPDSAGGYTF; CDR3 DNA: TGTGCCAGCACCACGCGCCCCGACAGTGCCGGGGGCTACACCTTC
clone size: few; J gene: TRBJ1-6; V gene: TRBV5-1; D gene: .; CDR3 protein: CASSLDGIANSPLHF; CDR3 DNA: TGCGCCAGCAGCTTGGACGGGATCGCGAATTCACCCCTCCACTTT
clone size: many; J gene: TRBJ1-2; V gene: TRBV14; D gene: .; CDR3 protein: CASSQARGHGYTF; CDR3 DNA: TGTGCCAGCAGCCAAGCCAGGGGCCATGGCTACACCTTC
clone size: few; J gene: TRBJ1-2; V gene: TRBV15; D gene: .; CDR3 protein: CATSGMPGTVYGYTF; CDR3 DNA: TGTGCCACCAGCGGGATGCCGGGGACGGTCTATGGCTACACCTTC
clone size: few; J gene: TRBJ2-7; V gene: TRBV3-1; D gene: TRBD2; CDR3 protein: CASSRPAGEQYF; CDR3 DNA: TGTGCCAGCAGCCGTCCAGCGGGAGAACAGTACTTC
clone size: many; J gene: TRBJ2-3; V gene: TRBV2; D gene: .; CDR3 protein: CASSQQGYTDTQYF; CDR3 DNA: TGTGCCAGCAGTCAACAAGGATACACAGATACGCAGTATTTT
clone size: few; J gene: TRBJ2-5; V gene: TRBV27; D gene: .; CDR3 protein: CASSLKSSQETQYF; CDR3 DNA: TGTGCCAGCAGTTTAAAGTCCTCGCAAGAGACCCAGTACTTC
clone size: .; J gene: TRBJ2-5; V gene: TRBV11-2; D gene: .; CDR3 protein: CASSLDWAGSGETQYF; CDR3 DNA: TGTGCCAGCAGCTTAGATTGGGCGGGTTCGGGAGAGACCCAGTACTTC
clone size: many; J gene: TRBJ2-1; V gene: TRBV2; D gene: TRBD2; CDR3 protein: CASSLAGGRNEQFF; CDR3 DNA: TGTGCCAGCAGCCTAGCGGGAGGGAGAAATGAGCAGTTCTTC
clone size: few; J gene: TRBJ2-1; V gene: TRBV20-1; D gene: .; CDR3 protein: CSAAYPQQSSYNEQFF; CDR3 DNA: TGCAGTGCTGCCTACCCACAGCAGAGCTCCTACAATGAGCAGTTCTTC
clone size: .; J gene: TRBJ1-2; V gene: TRBV2; D gene: .; CDR3 protein: CASSAASAGYTF; CDR3 DNA: TGTGCCAGCAGTGCTGCGAGCGCCGGCTACACCTTC
clone size: few; J gene: TRBJ2-7; V gene: TRBV6-2/TRBV6-3; D gene: .; CDR3 protein: CASSWGFPLHEQYF; CDR3 DNA: TGTGCCAGCAGTTGGGGATTCCCGCTCCACGAGCAGTACTTC
clone size: few; J gene: TRBJ2-3; V gene: TRBV6-2/TRBV6-3; D gene: .; CDR3 protein: CASSWSGDGSDTQYF; CDR3 DNA: TGTGCCAGCAGTTGGTCGGGAGATGGATCAGATACGCAGTATTTT
clone size: .; J gene: TRBJ1-5; V gene: TRBV12-3/TRBV12-4; D gene: TRBD1; CDR3 protein: CASKGQGENQPQHF; CDR3 DNA: TGTGCCAGCAAAGGACAGGGGGAAAATCAGCCCCAGCATTTT
clone size: .; J gene: TRBJ2-6; V gene: TRBV7-3; D gene: TRBD1; CDR3 protein: CASSSGQGITGANVLTF; CDR3 DNA: TGTGCCAGCAGCTCGGGACAGGGAATAACTGGGGCCAACGTCCTGACTTTC
clone size: .; J gene: TRBJ2-2; V gene: TRBV6-1; D gene: .; CDR3 protein: CASTSGAAGELFF; CDR3 DNA: TGTGCCAGCACCTCTGGGGCGGCGGGGGAGCTGTTTTTT
clone size: .; J gene: TRBJ2-7; V gene: TRBV15; D gene: .; CDR3 protein: CATSWRESDEQYF; CDR3 DNA: TGTGCCACCAGCTGGCGGGAAAGCGACGAGCAGTACTTC
clone size: .; J gene: TRBJ2-7; V gene: TRBV7-2; D gene: .; CDR3 protein: CASSSGRLLEQYF; CDR3 DNA: TGTGCCAGCAGCTCAGGGAGGCTTCTCGAGCAGTACTTC
clone size: .; J gene: TRBJ2-5; V gene: TRBV5-5; D gene: .; CDR3 protein: CASSLGWVQETQYF; CDR3 DNA: TGTGCCAGCAGCTTGGGCTGGGTACAAGAGACCCAGTACTTC
clone size: .; J gene: TRBJ1-5; V gene: TRBV6-1; D gene: TRBD1; CDR3 protein: CASSQNRGRGQPQHF; CDR3 DNA: TGTGCCAGCAGCCAAAACAGGGGGCGCGGTCAGCCCCAGCATTTT
clone size: .; J gene: TRBJ2-7; V gene: TRBV6-6; D gene: TRBD2; CDR3 protein: CASSDPREDRYF; CDR3 DNA: TGTGCCAGCAGTGACCCCCGGGAGGATCGGTACTTC
clone size: .; J gene: TRBJ2-5; V gene: TRBV7-9; D gene: .; CDR3 protein: CASSQAAGQETQYF; CDR3 DNA: TGTGCCAGCAGCCAAGCCGCGGGACAAGAGACCCAGTACTTC
clone size: few; J gene: TRBJ2-7; V gene: TRBV6-5; D gene: TRBD2; CDR3 protein: CASSSVTSGSTHEQYF; CDR3 DNA: TGTGCCAGCAGTTCAGTCACTAGCGGGAGTACCCACGAGCAGTACTTC
clone size: many; J gene: TRBJ1-2; V gene: TRBV6-5; D gene: TRBD1; CDR3 protein: CASSLGQGTYGYTF; CDR3 DNA: TGTGCCAGCAGTTTGGGACAGGGAACCTATGGCTACACCTTC
clone size: .; J gene: TRBJ2-5; V gene: TRBV7-2; D gene: TRBD1; CDR3 protein: CASSLLQGAEETQYF; CDR3 DNA: TGTGCCAGCAGCTTACTCCAGGGGGCTGAGGAGACCCAGTACTTC
clone size: few; J gene: TRBJ1-3; V gene: TRBV12-3/TRBV12-4; D gene: .; CDR3 protein: CASSKPSDARGWGNTIYF; CDR3 DNA: TGTGCCAGCAGCAAGCCTTCCGACGCCAGGGGATGGGGAAACACCATATATTTT
clone size: few; J gene: TRBJ2-5; V gene: TRBV15; D gene: .; CDR3 protein: CATSRARGETQYF; CDR3 DNA: TGTGCCACCAGCAGGGCCCGCGGAGAGACCCAGTACTTC
clone size: many; J gene: TRBJ2-5; V gene: TRBV5-1; D gene: TRBD1; CDR3 protein: CASSLVQTGVETQYF; CDR3 DNA: TGCGCCAGCAGCTTGGTGCAGACAGGGGTGGAGACCCAGTACTTC
clone size: few; J gene: TRBJ2-1; V gene: TRBV20-1; D gene: TRBD2; CDR3 protein: CSARATGAGVPYNEQFF; CDR3 DNA: TGCAGTGCTAGAGCTACCGGAGCGGGAGTCCCCTACAATGAGCAGTTCTTC
clone size: .; J gene: TRBJ2-3; V gene: TRBV7-8; D gene: .; CDR3 protein: CASKIQGERDTQYF; CDR3 DNA: TGTGCCAGCAAGATACAGGGAGAAAGAGATACGCAGTATTTT
clone size: .; J gene: TRBJ2-4; V gene: TRBV7-2; D gene: .; CDR3 protein: CASSLGREFNIQYF; CDR3 DNA: TGTGCCAGCAGCTTGGGAAGGGAGTTCAACATTCAGTACTTC
clone size: .; J gene: TRBJ2-4; V gene: TRBV7-2; D gene: .; CDR3 protein: CASSLSGFKDIQYF; CDR3 DNA: TGTGCCAGCAGCTTATCAGGGTTTAAGGACATTCAGTACTTC